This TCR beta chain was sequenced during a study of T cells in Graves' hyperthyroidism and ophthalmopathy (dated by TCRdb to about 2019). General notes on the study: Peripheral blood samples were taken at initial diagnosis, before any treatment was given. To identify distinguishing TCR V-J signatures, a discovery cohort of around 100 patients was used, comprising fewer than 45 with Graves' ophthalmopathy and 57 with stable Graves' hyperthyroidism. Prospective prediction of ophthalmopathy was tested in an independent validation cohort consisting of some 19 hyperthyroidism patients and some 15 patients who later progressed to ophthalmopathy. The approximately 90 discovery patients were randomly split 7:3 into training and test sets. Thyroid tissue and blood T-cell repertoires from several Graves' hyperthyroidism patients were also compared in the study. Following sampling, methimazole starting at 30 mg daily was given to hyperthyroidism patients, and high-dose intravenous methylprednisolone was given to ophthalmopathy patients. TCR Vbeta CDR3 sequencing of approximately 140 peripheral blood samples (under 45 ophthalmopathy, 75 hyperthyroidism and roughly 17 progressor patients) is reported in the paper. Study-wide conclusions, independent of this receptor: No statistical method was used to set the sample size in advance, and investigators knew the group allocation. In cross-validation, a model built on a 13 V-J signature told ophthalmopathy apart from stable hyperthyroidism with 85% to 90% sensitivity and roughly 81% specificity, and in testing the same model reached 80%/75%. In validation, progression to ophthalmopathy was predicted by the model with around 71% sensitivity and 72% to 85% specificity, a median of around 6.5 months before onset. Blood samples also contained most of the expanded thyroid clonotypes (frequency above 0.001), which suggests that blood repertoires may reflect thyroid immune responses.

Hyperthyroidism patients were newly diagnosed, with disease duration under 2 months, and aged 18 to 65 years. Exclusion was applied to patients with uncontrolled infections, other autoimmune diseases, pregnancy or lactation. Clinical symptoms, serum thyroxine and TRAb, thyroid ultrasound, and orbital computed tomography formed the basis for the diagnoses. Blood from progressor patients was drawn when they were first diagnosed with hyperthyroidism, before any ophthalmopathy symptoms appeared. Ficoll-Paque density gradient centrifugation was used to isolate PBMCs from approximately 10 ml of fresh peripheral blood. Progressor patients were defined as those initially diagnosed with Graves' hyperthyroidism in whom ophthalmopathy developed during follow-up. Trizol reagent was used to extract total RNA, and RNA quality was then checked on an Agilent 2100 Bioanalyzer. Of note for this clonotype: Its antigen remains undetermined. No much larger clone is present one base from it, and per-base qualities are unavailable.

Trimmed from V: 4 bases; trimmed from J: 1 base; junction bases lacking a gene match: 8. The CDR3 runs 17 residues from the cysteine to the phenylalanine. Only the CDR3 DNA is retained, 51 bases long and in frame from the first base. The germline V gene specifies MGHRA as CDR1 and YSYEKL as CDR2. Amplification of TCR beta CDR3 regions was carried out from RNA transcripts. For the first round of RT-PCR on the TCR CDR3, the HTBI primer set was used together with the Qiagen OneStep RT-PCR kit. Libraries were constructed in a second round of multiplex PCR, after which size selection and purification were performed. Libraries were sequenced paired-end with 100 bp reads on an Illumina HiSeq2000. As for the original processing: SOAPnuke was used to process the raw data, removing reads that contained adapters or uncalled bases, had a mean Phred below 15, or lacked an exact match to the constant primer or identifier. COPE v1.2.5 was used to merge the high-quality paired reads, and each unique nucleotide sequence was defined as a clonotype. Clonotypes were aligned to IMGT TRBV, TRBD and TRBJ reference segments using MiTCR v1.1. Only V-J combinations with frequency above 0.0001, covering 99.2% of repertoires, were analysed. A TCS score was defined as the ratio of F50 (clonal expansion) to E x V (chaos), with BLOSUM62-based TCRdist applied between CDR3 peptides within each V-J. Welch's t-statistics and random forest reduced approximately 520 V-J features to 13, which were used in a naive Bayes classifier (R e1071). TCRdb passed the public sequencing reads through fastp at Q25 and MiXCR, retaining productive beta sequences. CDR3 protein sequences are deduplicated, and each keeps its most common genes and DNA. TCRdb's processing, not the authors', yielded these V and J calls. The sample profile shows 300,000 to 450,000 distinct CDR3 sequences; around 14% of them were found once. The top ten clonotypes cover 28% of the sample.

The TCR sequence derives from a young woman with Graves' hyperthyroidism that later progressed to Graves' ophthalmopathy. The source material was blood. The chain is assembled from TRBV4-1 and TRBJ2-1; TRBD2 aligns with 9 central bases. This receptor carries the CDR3 CASSLSQLAGSYNEQFF. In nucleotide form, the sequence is TGCGCCAGCAGCCTTAGCCAACTAGCGGGTTCCTACAATGAGCAGTTCTTC.